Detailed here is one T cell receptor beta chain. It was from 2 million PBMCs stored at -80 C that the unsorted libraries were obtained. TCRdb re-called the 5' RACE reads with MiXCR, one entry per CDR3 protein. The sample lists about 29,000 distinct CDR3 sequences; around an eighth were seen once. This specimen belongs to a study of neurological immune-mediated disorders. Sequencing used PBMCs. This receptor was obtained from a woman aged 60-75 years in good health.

As DNA, the CDR3 is TGTGCCAGCAGTGAAGCTCCCAGCCCCCCACATGGAGCGCTATCGGGCGACGATGAGCAGTTCTTC. Translated, it gives CASSEAPSPPHGALSGDDEQFF. The chain carries TRBV2 and TRBJ2-1; D unresolved. Trimming stripped 0 bases from V and 8 bases from J, with 35 bases between. This CDR3 spans 22 amino acids. Germline CDR1 SNHLY, CDR2 FYNNEI. Using reference TRBV2 and TRBJ2-1 for the parts outside the CDR3, the full variable domain is EPEVTQTPSHQVTQMGQEVILRCVPISNHLYFYWYRQILGQKVEFLVSFYNNEISEKSEIFDDQFSVERPDGSNFTLKIRSTKLEDSAMYFCASSEAPSPPHGALSGDDEQFFGPGTRLTVL.